Listed here are 18 T cell receptor beta chains from one sample, sequenced in a study of T-cell reconstitution after alpha-beta-depleted transplantation in children. It was with unique molecular identifiers that the TCRbeta library was prepared. From the PCR reads, TCRdb called clonotypes with MiXCR, one entry per CDR3 protein. The sample shows 250,000 to 400,000 distinct CDR3 sequences, approximately 23% of them seen only once. This specimen was PBMCs, mostly from graft donor cells, taken 180 days after TCRalphabeta/CD19-depleted stem cell transplant. The receptors come from a male patient under 18 who had a stem cell transplant for acute lymphoblastic leukemia, so the T cells may come from the graft donor.

This clonotype came up a few times. The genes are TRBV7-2 and TRBJ2-5; TRBD2 matches at 10 bases. The V and J ends lost 5 bases and 5 bases, in that order; junction bases with no gene match: 5. CDR1 SGHTA and CDR2 FQGNSA come from the germline V gene. The CDR3 runs 14 residues. CDR3 sequence (DNA): TGTGCCAGCAGCCACGATAGCGGGAGGGAGACCCAGTACTTC. Protein sequence: CASSHDSGRETQYF.

The J gene is TRBJ2-7, the V gene TRBV5-1; 16 bases align to TRBD2. The CDR3 is 17 residues long. J gave up 2 bases and V 4 bases, and 6 bases lay outside the gene matches. Germline loops: CDR1 SGHRS, CDR2 YFSETQ. The CDR3 DNA is TGCGCCAGCAGCCCGGGACTAGCGGGAGGGCGGGCCTACGAGCAGTACTTC. Its translation: CASSPGLAGGRAYEQYF.

This clonotype was observed a handful of times. The rearrangement uses TRBV6-5 and TRBJ2-3, with D possibly being TRBD1 (5 bases). V was clipped by 0 bases and J by 4 bases, with 14 bases between them. The CDR3 is made up of 16 amino acids. CDR1 and CDR2 from the germline V gene are MNHEY and SVGAGI. The CDR3 DNA reads TGTGCCAGCAGTTACTCGATTTCATGGGGCCCAGATACGCAGTATTTT. This sequence encodes CASSYSISWGPDTQYF.

This clonotype was observed a handful of times. The rearrangement links TRBV15 to TRBJ2-3; 10 positions match TRBD2. The CDR3 is 19 residues long. Per the germline V gene, CDR1 is LNHNV and CDR2 is YYDKDF (reference sequence). J lost 5 bases, V lost 5 bases, and 19 bases had no gene match. CDR3 coding DNA: TGTGCCACCAGCGGAACAATTCGGGCTAGCGGGAGAACAATAGATACGCAGTATTTT. This encodes CATSGTIRASGRTIDTQYF.

CDR3 in amino acids: CASSLEGLGTPFIAKNIQYF. For the CDR3, the DNA is TGCGCCAGCAGCTTGGAGGGGTTGGGGACTCCTTTTATAGCCAAAAACATTCAGTACTTC. V and J are TRBV5-1 and TRBJ2-4; weak D call: TRBD2 (6 bases). Germline CDR1 reads SGHRS; CDR2 reads YFSETQ. V lost 0 bases and J 0 bases, leaving 22 bases between the germline ends. The CDR3 loop spans 20 amino acids.

V is TRBV12-3 or TRBV12-4 and J is TRBJ2-5; TRBD1 matches at 8 bases. V lost 6 bases and J lost 3; bases outside the gene matches: 6. The CDR3 sequence is 14 residues long. The CDR3: CASSPRQGKETQYF. The CDR3 nucleotides are TGTGCCAGCAGCCCGAGACAGGGGAAAGAGACCCAGTACTTC.

V gene TRBV29-1 combines with J gene TRBJ2-6; TRBD1 might be the D (7 bases). The germline gives CDR1 SQVTM, CDR2 ANQGSEA. V was shortened by 1 base and J by 0 bases, with 13 bases between the two germline ends. CDR3 length: 17 amino acids. The CDR3 DNA sequence: TGCAGCGTTGAAGCGGACAGGAGGGACTCTGGGGCCAACGTCCTGACTTTC. Amino acids: CSVEADRRDSGANVLTF.

The chain is built from TRBV12-3 or TRBV12-4 and TRBJ2-1, with 8 bases that match TRBD2. The CDR3 is 17 residues long. The V gene end was trimmed by 2 bases and the J gene end by 6 bases; junction bases not matched to a gene: 12. The CDR3 nucleotides read TGTGCCAGCAGTTTATTAGGGCTAGCGGGTAGTGTCAATGAGCAGTTCTTC. Translation: CASSLLGLAGSVNEQFF.

The chain has TRBV20-1 and TRBJ2-1; D is perhaps TRBD1 or TRBD2 (5 bases each). Per germline, CDR1 DFQATT and CDR2 SNEGSKA (reference sequence). The CDR3 consists of 13 residues. The V and J ends lost 3 bases and 9 bases respectively, with 15 bases between them. The CDR3 DNA reads TGCAGTGCTAGGGGGCGGACGGGGATTGAGCAGTTCTTC. As protein: CSARGRTGIEQFF.

This chain connects TRBV20-1 to TRBJ2-7; D unresolved. The germline V gene encodes CDR1 DFQATT and CDR2 SNEGSKA (reference sequence). The CDR3 runs 14 residues. V was pared by 5 bases and J by 0 bases, with 14 bases between. CDR3 region: CSAPHIESSYEQYF. CDR3 coding DNA: TGCAGTGCTCCGCATATAGAGAGCTCCTACGAGCAGTACTTC.

This clonotype was seen a few times. V and J are TRBV11-2 and TRBJ2-1; TRBD1 or TRBD2 may be the D gene (5 bases each). Germline values: CDR1 SGHAT, CDR2 FQNNGV. The CDR3 is made up of 16 amino acids. Deletions cut 8 bases from V and 6 bases from J, with 23 bases between. The chain's CDR3 is CASQFGTAGTTNEQFF. The CDR3 DNA follows: TGTGCCAGCCAATTTGGGACCGCCGGGACGACCAATGAGCAGTTCTTC.

In the case of this clonotype: A read error may account for a junction end that differs from germline. This chain joins TRBV29-1 and TRBJ2-3; a weak D match, TRBD1 (5 bases). Germline V gene sequence: CDR1 SQVTM, CDR2 ANQGSEA. CDR3 size: 13 residues. The CDR3 spells CSVVGRSTNTQYF. CDR3 DNA sequence: TGCAGCGTTGTGGGGCGTAGCACAAATACGCAGTATTTT.

V is TRBV10-2 and J is TRBJ1-2; no clear D. Germline CDR1 is WSHSY and CDR2 is SAAADI. The ends were cut back, 3 bases at V and 7 bases at J, with 12 bases in the middle. The CDR3 runs 13 residues. CDR3 in amino acids: CASSDGRTFGYTF. Written as DNA, the CDR3 is TGCGCCAGCAGTGATGGACGCACATTTGGCTACACCTTC.

Details on this clonotype: One end of the junction is discordant with germline, which a read error may explain. This chain links TRBV7-3 with TRBJ2-5; either TRBD1 or TRBD2 may supply D (5 bases each). Germline assignment: CDR1 SGHTA and CDR2 FQGTGA. This CDR3 region has 14 residues. The CDR3 nucleotides are TGTGCCAGCAGCCAAGTGGGGCTGGGGGAGACCCAGTGCTTC. It yields the protein CASSQVGLGETQCF. Drawing the rest from reference TRBV7-3 and TRBJ2-5, the complete variable domain is GAGVSQTPSNKVTEKGKYVELRCDPISGHTALYWYRQSLGQGPEFLIYFQGTGAADDSGLPNDRFFAVRPEGSVSTLKIQRTERGDSAVYLCASSQVGLGETQCFGPGTRLLVL.

J is TRBJ2-7 and V is TRBV4-2; unclear D gene. The CDR3 is 13 residues long. Germline V gives CDR1 LGHNA, CDR2 YNFKEQ. Deletions cut 0 bases from V and 6 bases from J, with 9 bases between. CDR3 sequence (DNA): TGTGCCAGCAGCCAAGATTGGCTCAGCGAGCAGTACTTC. Amino acids: CASSQDWLSEQYF.

This chain joins TRBV20-1 and TRBJ2-3; no clear D gene. The CDR3 is 14 amino acids. Germline loops: CDR1 DFQATT, CDR2 SNEGSKA (reference sequence). V was trimmed by 3 bases and J by 1 base, leaving 11 bases between them. CDR3 amino acids: CSASFVVGTDTQYF. In DNA form, the CDR3 reads TGCAGTGCTAGTTTCGTCGTGGGCACAGATACGCAGTATTTT.

This clonotype was recorded a few times. This sequence joins TRBV27 and TRBJ2-6; TRBD2 aligns across 7 bases. This CDR3 spans 17 amino acids. CDR1 and CDR2 from the germline V gene are MNHEY and SMNVEV (reference sequence). After removal of 3 bases from V and 0 bases from J, the junction contained 5 bases not matched to a gene. The CDR3 reads CASSLGGGLSGANVLTF. DNA of the CDR3: TGTGCCAGCAGTTTGGGGGGAGGGCTCTCTGGGGCCAACGTCCTGACTTTC. Combining the CDR3 with reference TRBV27 and TRBJ2-6 gives the whole variable domain EAQVTQNPRYLITVTGKKLTVTCSQNMNHEYMSWYRQDPGLGLRQIYYSMNVEVTDKGDVPEGYKVSRKEKRNFPLILESPSPNQTSLYFCASSLGGGLSGANVLTFGAGSRLTVL.

The genes are TRBV11-2 and TRBJ2-5, with D perhaps matching TRBD2 (6 bases). The V end lost 3 bases, the J end lost 4 bases, and 15 bases lay between the germline ends. From germline, CDR1 is SGHAT and CDR2 FQNNGV. CDR3 length: 15 amino acids. The CDR3: CASSFRHLGGETQYF. The CDR3 DNA sequence: TGTGCCAGCAGCTTTCGACACCTGGGGGGAGAGACCCAGTACTTC.